This TCR beta chain derives from a study of vaccination effects on CD4 cells after COVID-19. Produced via immunoSEQ multiplex PCR; TCRdb's table is partial and in-frame only. This table holds about 13,000 clones, around 70% found once. Comment on this clone: Its antigen is not known.

Under the ViraFEST assay, PBMC were stimulated with viral peptide pools so that antigen-specific CD4+ T cells expanded. Sequencing was performed afterwards. CD4+ T cell isolation took place after about nine days of culture. Each participant was administered two doses of either the BNT162b2 or the mRNA-1273 vaccine. Peptides at roughly 9.2 ug/ml and IL-2 at 9.5 to 10 IU/ml were added to approximately 2 million PBMC per well. The authors replaced half the medium with IL-2 medium on days 3 and 7. This specimen consisted of CD4+ T cells from PBMCs cultured with SARS-CoV-2 spike peptides, obtained after COVID-19 vaccination. This TCR was sampled from a human donor who received a COVID-19 vaccine.

The CDR3, as DNA: TGTGCCAGCCAGGACAGAGATAATCAGCCCCAGCATTTT. It is translated as CASQDRDNQPQHF. This chain uses TRBV18 with TRBJ1-5, with a tentative D call TRBD1 (6 bases). Looked up from germline, CDR1 is KGHSH and CDR2 is LQKENI. Trimming left V 8 bases short and J 4 bases short, with 12 bases between. The CDR3 sequence is 13 residues long.